One TCR beta chain is described in this entry. This specimen belongs to a study of T cell responses to AZD1222 COVID-19 vaccine. Using immunoSEQ multiplex PCR, the repertoire was profiled, and TCRdb retains in-frame clones only, with some absent. The sample has over 150,000 clones; approximately 92% are singletons. This clonotype was sampled from an adult in good health. The sample consisted of peripheral blood, taken on day 0 of AZD1222 vaccination.

CDR3 coding DNA: TGCGCCAGCAGCCACCACTGGGGGGCAAATGAAAAACTGTTTTTT. Amino acids: CASSHHWGANEKLFF. The chain has TRBV5-1 and TRBJ1-4, with D possibly TRBD1 on 6 matching bases. The CDR3 length is 15 residues. V lost 4 bases and J lost 5, with 15 bases in between. Germline CDR1 reads SGHRS; CDR2 reads YFSETQ.